The clone carrying this TCR beta chain was counted ten times or more. This record comes from a study of blood T cell repertoires in COVID-19. Study context: Some COVID-19 samples were acute and others convalescent; all came from the United States, Italy and Spain. T cells, B-cell-depleted T cells, or PBMCs provided the cDNA or gDNA that served as material.

Authors' analysis steps: Reference gene primer amplification gave estimated nucleated cell counts. This table comes from immunoSEQ multiplex PCR, and its TCRdb copy is limited to in-frame clones, with some not included. D and trimming come from the DNA, and the V and J calls and clone size come from that table. The data hold fewer than 40,000 clones, with 60% to 85% observed a single time. The CDR3 loop spans 15 amino acids. CDR1 is SGHVS, CDR2 FQNEAQ, per germline. Trimming took 1 base from V and 8 from J, leaving 14 bases between them. The chain employs TRBV7-8 and TRBJ2-2; a possible D gene is TRBD1 (7 bases). The sequenced material came from peripheral blood. This receptor was identified in a man in his 70s with acute or convalescent COVID-19. The CDR3 DNA is TGTGCCAGCAGCTTAGGGCAGGGGGGTGGAGGGGAGCTGTTTTTT. This encodes CASSLGQGGGGELFF.